This T cell receptor (beta chain) was identified in a study of T cell changes during pregnancy in multiple sclerosis. CDR3 size: 14 residues. The V and J ends lost 3 bases and 2 bases, in that order; junction bases with no gene match: 2. CDR1 is SGHTA, CDR2 FQGNSA, per germline. Data came from immunoSEQ multiplex PCR; TCRdb stores just in-frame clones and leaves some out. The data show about 29,000 clones, approximately 94% seen once. The clonotype comes from a female donor with multiple sclerosis, enrolled in a pregnancy study. The V and J genes are TRBV7-2 and TRBJ2-7, with 9 bases matching TRBD1. Sequenced here: CD8+ T cells from peripheral blood mononuclear cells, sampled before pregnancy. CDR3 in amino acids: CASSLDRGPYEQYF. In DNA, the CDR3 is TGTGCCAGCAGCTTGGACAGGGGACCCTACGAGCAGTACTTC.